In its sample, the clone carrying this TCR beta chain was seen a few times. Its antigen is not identified. This sample was included in a study of CD8 T cells in ankylosing spondylitis. General study points: Ankylosing spondylitis blood appeared to be characterized by a TCR beta motif of eight highly homologous variants.

TCRdb fed the 5' RACE reads into MiXCR, producing one record per CDR3 protein. The table lists approximately 500,000 distinct CDR3 sequences, roughly 13% of them singletons. After removal of 0 bases from V and 7 bases from J, the junction contained 7 bases not matched to a gene. Germline CDR1 reads KGHDR; CDR2 reads SFDVKD. The CDR3 has 16 residues. The sample was blood, either unsorted or a sorted T cell fraction (not recorded which). The chain has TRBV24-1 and TRBJ2-1; 8 bases fit TRBD2. The receptor's source is a male donor with ankylosing spondylitis. This chain's CDR3 is CATSDLSSGIENEQFF. DNA for the CDR3: TGTGCCACCAGTGATTTGAGTAGCGGGATCGAGAATGAGCAGTTCTTC.